The clone carrying this T cell receptor beta chain was detected many times. This sample is drawn from a study of blood T cell repertoires in COVID-19. Background on the study: Sites in the United States, Italy and Spain provided acute and convalescent COVID-19 samples. T cells, B-cell-depleted T cells, or PBMCs provided the cDNA or gDNA that served as material.

This CDR3 is 16 amino acids long. Germline CDR1 MNHNS, CDR2 SASEGT. V was pared by 2 bases and J by 4 bases, with 7 bases of the junction left unmatched. Sequencing used immunoSEQ multiplex PCR; TCRdb keeps in-frame clones, though not all of them. The sample lists roughly 270,000 clones; approximately 88% were seen once. This TCR derives from a young man with active or convalescent COVID-19. The chain joins TRBV6-1 to TRBJ2-3; TRBD1 matches at 9 bases. The sequenced material came from peripheral blood. CDR3 loop: CASSEIPGQGPDTQYF. The CDR3 nucleotides read TGTGCCAGCAGTGAAATTCCGGGACAGGGACCAGATACGCAGTATTTT.